This T cell receptor (beta chain) was retrieved from a study of blood T cell repertoires in COVID-19. Only a few counts were recorded for this clone. This CDR3 comprises 16 residues. Germline-derived CDR1 and CDR2 are SNHLY and FYNNEI. V shed 4 bases and J 1 base; nucleotides not matched to a gene: 7. Clones were sequenced by immunoSEQ multiplex PCR, and TCRdb holds only the in-frame ones, with some missing. Among under 40,000 clones listed, more than 85% were seen once. The chain joins TRBV2 to TRBJ1-2, with TRBD1 matching 9 bases. Sequenced sample: peripheral blood. This TCR derives from a man between 60 and 75 years old with active or convalescent COVID-19. For the CDR3, the DNA is TGTGCCAGCAGTGGGGGACAGGGTGGAAGTAACTATGGCTACACCTTC. Protein product: CASSGGQGGSNYGYTF.